The 16 T cell receptor beta chains given below trace back to one sample, sequenced in a study of blood T cell repertoires in COVID-19. Method: immunoSEQ multiplex PCR; TCRdb's copy keeps in-frame clones and lacks some. Of 350,000 or so clones listed, roughly 90% are singletons. The specimen was PBMCs or T cells enriched from blood (not recorded which). The origin of the receptors is a young woman who had recovered from COVID-19.

The chain joins TRBV4-1 to TRBJ1-4; 10 nucleotides match TRBD1. Germline V gene sequence: CDR1 MGHRA, CDR2 YSYEKL. The CDR3 has 17 amino acids. The junction had 10 bases not matched to a gene; V was cut back by 4 bases and J by 5 bases. The CDR3 region is CASSPTYRDRGNEKLFF. In DNA form, the CDR3 reads TGCGCCAGCAGCCCAACCTACCGGGACAGGGGAAATGAAAAACTGTTTTTT.

The chain recombines TRBV7-2 with TRBJ2-7, with a tentative D call TRBD1 (6 bases). The CDR3 totals 15 residues. Germline CDR1 SGHTA, CDR2 FQGNSA. Trimming pared 4 bases from V and 5 bases from J, leaving 18 bases between. The CDR3 DNA is TGTGCCAGCAGCTCCGGAGGCAGGGGAGTGGACGAGCAGTACTTC. Amino acids: CASSSGGRGVDEQYF.

This chain connects TRBV7-2 to TRBJ2-1, with a weak D call TRBD2 (5 bases). The CDR3 consists of 13 residues. CDR1 is SGHTA, CDR2 FQGNSA, per germline. Trimming took 1 base from V and 15 from J, leaving 16 bases between them. The CDR3 protein is CASSLGFLEVPFF. CDR3 in DNA: TGTGCCAGCAGCTTAGGTTTTTTGGAGGTCCCGTTCTTC.

This rearrangement joins TRBV7-9 to TRBJ1-1, with D perhaps matching TRBD1 (6 bases). CDR3 length equals 14 residues. V was shortened by 5 bases and J by 7 bases, with 17 bases between the two germline ends. From germline, CDR1 is SEHNR and CDR2 FQNEAQ (reference sequence). The CDR3 DNA is TGTGCCAGCAGCCCAGAGGGGGAGATGGGTGAAGCTTTCTTT. As protein: CASSPEGEMGEAFF.

The V call is TRBV18, the J call TRBJ2-2; TRBD2 matches at 10 bases. The V gene end was trimmed by 2 bases and the J gene end by 0 bases; junction bases not matched to a gene: 6. This CDR3 is 18 amino acids long. CDR1 and CDR2 from the germline V gene are KGHSH and LQKENI. CDR3 sequence (DNA): TGTGCCAGCTCACCAAACCTAGCGGGGGCCGCGAACACCGGGGAGCTGTTTTTT. Its protein product is CASSPNLAGAANTGELFF.

In this sample, this clone turned up once. The rearrangement links TRBV6-5 to TRBJ1-1; the match to TRBD1 covers 7 bases. Germline loops: CDR1 MNHEY, CDR2 SVGAGI. J lost 4 bases, V lost 6 bases, and 8 bases had no gene match. The CDR3 runs to 14 residues. DNA of the CDR3: TGTGCCAGCAGAATAGCAGGGGGAGGCACTGAAGCTTTCTTT. It translates to CASRIAGGGTEAFF.

This sequence joins TRBV30 and TRBJ1-4; tentatively, D is TRBD1 (5 bases). Germline V CDR1 and CDR2: GTSNPN, SVGIG (reference sequence). Trimming took 0 bases from V and 7 from J, leaving 15 bases between them. The CDR3 runs 15 residues. CDR3: CAWSVQKGRTEKLFF. The CDR3 nucleotides are TGTGCCTGGAGTGTACAGAAGGGGAGGACTGAAAAACTGTTTTTT. The full variable domain, in which reference TRBV30 and TRBJ1-4 provide the parts outside the CDR3, is SQTIHQWPATLVQPVGSPLSLECTVEGTSNPNLYWYRQAAGRGLQLLFYSVGIGQISSEVPQNLSASRPQDRQFILSSKKLLLSDSGFYLCAWSVQKGRTEKLFFGSGTQLSVL.

The chain has TRBV5-1 and TRBJ1-1; maybe TRBD1 (5 bases). The V and J ends lost 2 bases and 6 bases respectively, with 14 bases between them. This CDR3 is built from 14 residues. CDR1 is SGHRS and CDR2 is YFSETQ in the germline V gene. CDR3: CASSLIGQGSEAFF. CDR3 DNA: TGCGCCAGCAGCTTAATTGGGCAGGGCTCTGAAGCTTTCTTT.

This clone came up a few times. The chain has TRBV6-6 and TRBJ2-7; TRBD2 aligns across 9 bases. Trimming took 5 bases from V and 5 from J; bases not matched to a gene: 16. CDR3 size: 17 residues. Per the germline V gene, CDR1 is MNHNY and CDR2 is SVGAGI (reference sequence). CDR3 DNA: TGTGCCAGCAGTCGTTCAGCGGGGGGAAACCGAGTCCACGAGCAGTACTTC. Its protein is CASSRSAGGNRVHEQYF.

The chain carries TRBV29-1 and TRBJ1-1; D is ambiguous. CDR3 length: 14 residues. Germline-derived CDR1 and CDR2 are SQVTM and ANQGSEA. V shed 2 bases and J shed 5 bases, with 15 bases lying between them. As DNA, the CDR3 is TGCAGCGTTGAACCCACGGGGTCGGGGACTGAAGCTTTCTTT. Translated, it gives CSVEPTGSGTEAFF.

The J gene is TRBJ1-4, the V gene TRBV15, with TRBD1 matching 7 bases. V lost 3 bases, J lost 3 bases, and 1 base stayed unmatched. This CDR3 has 14 amino acids. Germline lookup yields CDR1 LNHNV and CDR2 YYDKDF (reference sequence). CDR3 nucleotide sequence: TGTGCCACCAGCAGGACAGGGCCTAATGAAAAACTGTTTTTT. Protein product: CATSRTGPNEKLFF.

This sequence joins TRBV5-1 and TRBJ2-1; D call uncertain. Germline loops: CDR1 SGHRS, CDR2 YFSETQ. The CDR3 has 17 amino acids. V was cut by 2 bases and J by 2 bases, with 17 bases left in between. The CDR3 protein is CASSFGSLYRAYNEQFF. The CDR3, as DNA: TGCGCCAGCAGCTTTGGTTCGTTGTACAGAGCCTACAATGAGCAGTTCTTC.

This clone was picked up a small number of times. This chain joins TRBV6-2 or TRBV6-3 and TRBJ2-3; 7 nucleotides line up with TRBD1. V dropped 4 bases and J dropped 6; count of bases not matched to a gene: 7. The CDR3 runs to 14 residues. The germline V gene has CDR1 MNHEY and CDR2 SVGEGT. Written as DNA, the CDR3 is TGTGCCAGCAGTTGGAGTCAGGGGGTTGATACGCAGTATTTT. Translated, it gives CASSWSQGVDTQYF.

The V gene is TRBV6-4, the J gene TRBJ1-5, with D tentatively TRBD1 (5 bases). V lost 6 bases to trimming and J lost 7 bases, with 16 bases between them. The CDR3 runs to 14 residues. Germline loops: CDR1 MRHNA, CDR2 SNTAGT. The CDR3, as DNA: TGTGCCAGCAGGGCCCCAGGGCGTAGGCAGCCCCAGCATTTT. It is translated as CASRAPGRRQPQHF.

The rearrangement uses TRBV18 and TRBJ1-6, with TRBD1 identical over 9 bases. Germline CDR1 is KGHSH and CDR2 is LQKENI. The CDR3 extends over 15 amino acids. Trimming cost V 6 bases and J 5 bases; bases outside gene matches: 5. The CDR3 DNA reads as TGTGCCAGCTCGGAGGGACAGGGAAATAATTCACCCCTCCACTTT. Its translation: CASSEGQGNNSPLHF.

This clone appeared a few times. The rearrangement uses TRBV25-1 and TRBJ2-3; 9 positions agree with TRBD2. V lost 10 bases and J lost 1; bases outside the gene matches: 3. The CDR3 sequence is 13 residues long. Germline values: CDR1 MGHDK, CDR2 SYGVNS. The CDR3 loop reads CATRTSGTDTQYF. CDR3 nucleotides: TGTGCCACCCGGACTAGCGGCACAGATACGCAGTATTTT.